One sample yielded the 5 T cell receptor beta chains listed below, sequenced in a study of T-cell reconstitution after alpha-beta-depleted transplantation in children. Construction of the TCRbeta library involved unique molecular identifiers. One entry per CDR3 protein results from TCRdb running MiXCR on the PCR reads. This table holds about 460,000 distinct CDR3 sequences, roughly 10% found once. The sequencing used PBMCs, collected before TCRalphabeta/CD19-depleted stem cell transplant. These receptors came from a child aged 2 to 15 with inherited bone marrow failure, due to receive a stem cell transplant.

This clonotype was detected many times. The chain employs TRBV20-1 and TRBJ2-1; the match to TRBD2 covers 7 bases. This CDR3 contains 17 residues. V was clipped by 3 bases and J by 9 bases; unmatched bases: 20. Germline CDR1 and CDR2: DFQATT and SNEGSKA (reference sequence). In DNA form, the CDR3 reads TGCAGTGCTAGTTCGTTGGGAGGGAGGCAGTTTTGGGGTGAGCAGTTCTTC. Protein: CSASSLGGRQFWGEQFF.

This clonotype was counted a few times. The CDR3 is CASSRSILRGGYEQYF. The CDR3 DNA sequence: TGTGCCAGCAGCCGGAGCATCCTAAGAGGGGGCTACGAGCAGTACTTC. The rearrangement joins TRBV3-1 to TRBJ2-7, with D possibly TRBD1 on 6 matching bases. Germline assignment: CDR1 LGHDT and CDR2 YNNKEL (reference sequence). V was shortened by 4 bases and J by 3 bases, with 19 bases between the two germline ends. The CDR3 totals 16 residues.

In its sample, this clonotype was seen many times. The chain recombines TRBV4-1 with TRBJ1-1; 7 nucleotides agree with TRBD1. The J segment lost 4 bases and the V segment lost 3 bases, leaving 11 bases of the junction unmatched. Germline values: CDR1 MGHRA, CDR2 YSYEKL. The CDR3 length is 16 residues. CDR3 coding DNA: TGCGCCAGCAGCCAGGAACAGGGGATTTGGGTCACTGAAGCTTTCTTT. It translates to CASSQEQGIWVTEAFF.

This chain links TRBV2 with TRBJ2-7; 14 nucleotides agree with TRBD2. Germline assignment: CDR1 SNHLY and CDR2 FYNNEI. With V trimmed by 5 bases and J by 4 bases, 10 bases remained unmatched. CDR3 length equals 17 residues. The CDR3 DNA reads TGTGCCAGCAGTCCGGGACTAGCGGGAGACCATTTTTACGAGCAGTACTTC. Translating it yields CASSPGLAGDHFYEQYF. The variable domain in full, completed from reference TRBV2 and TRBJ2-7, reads EPEVTQTPSHQVTQMGQEVILRCVPISNHLYFYWYRQILGQKVEFLVSFYNNEISEKSEIFDDQFSVERPDGSNFTLKIRSTKLEDSAMYFCASSPGLAGDHFYEQYFGPGTRLTVT.

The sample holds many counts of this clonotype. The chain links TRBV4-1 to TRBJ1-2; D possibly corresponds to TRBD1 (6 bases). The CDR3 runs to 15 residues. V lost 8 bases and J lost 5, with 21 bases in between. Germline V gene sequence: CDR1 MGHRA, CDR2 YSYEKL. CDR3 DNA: TGCGCCAGCTCCCAGGTCGGCGGACAGTCTTATGGCTACACCTTC. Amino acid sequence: CASSQVGGQSYGYTF.